This T cell receptor (beta chain) was sequenced for a study of tumor-infiltrating lymphocytes in localized non-small cell lung cancer. Study information: Some samples were collected after neoadjuvant chemotherapy; smokers, never-smokers and several histologies were included. Study-wide findings and caveats: Different pieces of the same tissue were used for each assay.

Clones were read by immunoSEQ multiplex PCR, and TCRdb kept only the in-frame ones, dropping some. The sample yields roughly 13,000 clones, 65% to 75% seen once. This clone showed up just once. The antigen remains unidentified. V dropped 5 bases and J dropped 6 bases, with 12 bases sitting between them. CDR1 and CDR2 (germline): GTSNPN, SVGIG (reference sequence). This CDR3 has 12 amino acids. Sequenced sample: uninvolved lung tissue not adjacent to the tumor. This sequence was found in a human donor with non-small cell lung cancer. The chain couples TRBV30 to TRBJ2-3; D is possibly TRBD1 (6 bases). In DNA form, the CDR3 reads TGTGCCTGGGCAGGGGAATCTGATACGCAGTATTTT. Translation: CAWAGESDTQYF.